These 12 T cell receptor beta chains were all obtained from the same sample, sequenced in a study of shared clonotypes between healthy human individuals. The repertoire was sequenced with immunoSEQ multiplex PCR; TCRdb's copy has only in-frame clones and lacks some. The sample comprises approximately 710,000 clones, about 90% of which are singletons, and about 33% rests with the top ten. The sequenced sample consisted of memory CD8+ T cells from PBMCs. As to subset: CD45RO+ cells pooled with CCR7-negative TemRA cells. The source is a man between 18 and 29 years old in good health. Some clones in this sample may be carry-over from other donors' samples.

This clone has only one observation. J is TRBJ1-4 and V is TRBV21-1. TRBV21-1 is listed as a pseudogene. There are 16 residues in the CDR3. CDR3 in amino acids: CASSKCGGPTNEKLFF. The CDR3 DNA is TGTGCCAGCAGCAAATGTGGGGGGCCAACTAATGAAAAACTGTTTTTT.

This chain joins TRBV7-3 and TRBJ2-2; TRBD1 matches 12 bases. The germline CDR1 and CDR2 sequences are SGHTA and FQGTGA. CDR3 length equals 17 residues. J was trimmed by 4 bases and V by 6 bases; bases with no gene match: 9. For the CDR3, the DNA is TGTGCCAGCAGTCAAATCCGGGACAGGGGGCGCACCGGGGAGCTGTTTTTT. Protein product: CASSQIRDRGRTGELFF.

The gene calls are TRBV7-7 and TRBJ2-3, with a tentative D call TRBD1 (5 bases). Germline V gene data show CDR1 as SSHAT and CDR2 as FNYEAQ (reference sequence). The V end was cut by 1 base, the J end by 2 bases, with 13 bases between. This CDR3 has 16 residues. The DNA for the CDR3 is TGTGCCAGCAGCTTAGGACAGTCCTGGGCCACAGATACGCAGTATTTT. The encoded protein is CASSLGQSWATDTQYF. Variable domain in full (rest from reference TRBV7-7 and TRBJ2-3): GAGVSQSPRYKVTKRGQDVTLRCDPISSHATLYWYQQALGQGPEFLTYFNYEAQPDKSGLPSDRFSAERPEGSISTLTIQRTEQRDSAMYRCASSLGQSWATDTQYFGPGTRLTVL.

As DNA, the CDR3 is TGTGCCAGCCGCGGTGGCCAGCCCCAGCATTTT. Translation gives CASRGGQPQHF. The chain links TRBV28 to TRBJ1-5, with D unclear. Trimming left V 8 bases short and J 7 bases short, with 9 bases between. The germline gives CDR1 MDHEN, CDR2 SYDVKM. The CDR3 totals 11 residues.

The chain is built from TRBV2 and TRBJ2-2; D is possibly TRBD1 (7 bases). The ends were cut back, 8 bases at V and 4 bases at J, with 26 bases in the middle. The CDR3 has 18 amino acids. Germline-derived CDR1 and CDR2 are SNHLY and FYNNEI. For the CDR3, the DNA is TGTGCCAGCCTTTACAAACGACAGGGAGGAGACGGCACCGGGGAGCTGTTTTTT. Translation gives CASLYKRQGGDGTGELFF.

The V call is TRBV7-6, the J call TRBJ1-3; no clear D. Germline V lookup: CDR1 SGHVS, CDR2 FNYEAQ. Trimming took 1 base from V and 3 from J, leaving 13 bases between them. There are 16 residues in the CDR3. The CDR3 is CASSLDGVLSGNTIYF. The CDR3 nucleotides are TGTGCCAGCAGCTTAGACGGGGTCCTAAGTGGAAACACCATATATTTT.

The rearrangement uses TRBV2 and TRBJ1-5, with a possible D match to TRBD1 (6 bases). Deletions cut 1 base from V and 3 bases from J, with 10 bases between. This CDR3 region has 15 residues. Germline V gene lookup returns CDR1 SNHLY and CDR2 FYNNEI. CDR3 nucleotide sequence: TGTGCCAGCAGTGAAGGGACAGTTGACAATCAGCCCCAGCATTTT. Amino acid sequence: CASSEGTVDNQPQHF.

V is TRBV28 and J is TRBJ2-1; D ambiguous. The ends were cut back, 4 bases at V and 6 bases at J, with 16 bases in the middle. There are 15 residues in the CDR3. Per germline, CDR1 MDHEN and CDR2 SYDVKM. DNA of the CDR3: TGTGCCAGCAGTTCATTTGTCCAAGGGCCCAATGAGCAGTTCTTC. Its translation: CASSSFVQGPNEQFF.

The CDR3 DNA reads TGTGCCAGCAGCCAAGTCCTAGCGGGGTACAATGAGCAGTTCTTC. Residues: CASSQVLAGYNEQFF. The V gene is TRBV7-9, the J gene TRBJ2-1, with TRBD2 identical over 9 bases. This CDR3 has 15 amino acids. Germline values: CDR1 SEHNR, CDR2 FQNEAQ (reference sequence). Losses at the gene ends were 5 bases for V and 4 bases for J; bases not matched to a gene: 6.

There are a few counts of this clone. This chain links TRBV6-6 with TRBJ1-1, with 10 nucleotides matching TRBD1. The CDR3 is 13 residues long. V shed 6 bases, J shed 7 bases, and the junction held 5 bases outside the gene matches. Germline CDR1 and CDR2: MNHNY and SVGAGI (reference sequence). CDR3 protein: CASRIGQGGEAFF. In DNA form, the CDR3 reads TGTGCCAGCAGAATCGGACAGGGGGGTGAAGCTTTCTTT.

The chain couples TRBV10-1 to TRBJ2-3; TRBD2 agrees at 7 bases. This CDR3 contains 15 residues. Germline V CDR1 and CDR2: WNHNN, SYGVQD (reference sequence). V dropped 6 bases and J dropped 2; count of bases not matched to a gene: 8. CDR3 residues: CASRRTRSLTDTQYF. The DNA for the CDR3 is TGCGCCAGCAGGAGGACTAGATCCCTCACAGATACGCAGTATTTT.

J is TRBJ1-1 and V is TRBV7-8; D gene uncertain. The V and J ends lost 5 bases and 5 bases respectively, with 18 bases between them. This CDR3 is 15 amino acids long. Per the germline V gene, CDR1 is SGHVS and CDR2 is FQNEAQ. Here the CDR3 reads CASSPGAPLWTEAFF. The DNA of the CDR3 is TGTGCCAGCAGCCCCGGCGCCCCACTTTGGACTGAAGCTTTCTTT.